What follows is one T cell receptor beta chain and its context. The data were produced by immunoSEQ multiplex PCR, yet TCRdb's version contains in-frame clones alone and is incomplete. The top ten hold under 5% of the sample, which has about 29,000 clones, about 85% seen once. This entry comes from a study of control samples from healthy donors and cancer patients. The CDR3 is 13 residues long. The ends were cut back, 3 bases at V and 3 bases at J, with 9 bases in the middle. Germline assignment: CDR1 LGHDT and CDR2 YNNKEL (reference sequence). Sequencing was done on a sample of formalin-fixed, paraffin-embedded tissue. The clonotype originates from a female donor with melanoma. J is TRBJ2-7 and V is TRBV3-1 (or the pseudogene TRBV3-2); D is undetermined. The DNA for the CDR3 is TGTGCCAGCAGCCAGAGCCAGGTCTACGAGCAGTACTTC. Its translation is CASSQSQVYEQYF.